The clone carrying this T cell receptor beta chain showed up many times. Its antigen is unknown. The source of the sample is a study of T cell repertoires in cytomegalovirus infection. Across the whole study: It was the public TCR beta signatures that indicated both CMV infection and matching HLA type. Findings and caveats of the study: CMV-specific TCR beta clonotypes restricted by HLA-C were the ones dominating the ex vivo response.

TCRdb itself ran the reads through MiXCR, one entry per CDR3 protein. The sample consists of 490,000 or so distinct CDR3 sequences, roughly 10% of them appearing once. V was shortened by 3 bases and J by 1 base, with 12 bases between the two germline ends. The CDR3 covers 16 residues. Looked up from germline, CDR1 is SGHVS and CDR2 is FNYEAQ. The sample was PBMCs. The chain uses TRBV7-6 and TRBJ2-2, with D perhaps matching TRBD1 (5 bases). This receptor was obtained from a human donor in good health (CMV status not recorded). Some clones in this sample may be carry-over from other donors' samples. CDR3 amino acids: CASSFLSGQNTGELFF. CDR3 coding DNA: TGTGCCAGCAGCTTTTTGTCTGGACAGAACACCGGGGAGCTGTTTTTT.